This TCR beta chain is drawn from a study of long-term antiretroviral therapy in people with HIV. Study-wide findings and caveats: After ART, diversity increased yet remained lower than transplant donor controls.

A v3.0 immunoSEQ assay was performed at survey level. Here immunoSEQ multiplex PCR was the method, and the copy in TCRdb shows in-frame clones only, minus some. Of about 22,000 clones in the sample, 82% were seen once. About 0.95-10 million cryopreserved PBMC were held in samples before DNA extraction. This CDR3 has 15 residues. Per the germline V gene, CDR1 is SGHDT and CDR2 is YYEEEE. V was trimmed by 3 bases and J by 4 bases, leaving 16 bases between them. Of note for this clone: Its antigen is undetermined.

Here the sequenced sample was unsorted PBMCs, taken at the start of antiretroviral therapy. The genes are TRBV5-6 and TRBJ1-1; weak D call: TRBD1 (6 bases). The clonotype comes from a man between 50 and 59 years old with HIV. As DNA, the CDR3 is TGTGCCAGCAGCTCCTTACAGGGAGATGTCACTGAAGCTTTCTTT. Translating it yields CASSSLQGDVTEAFF.